Listed below are T cell receptor beta chains from one sample, sequenced in a study of early T cells in non-severe SARS-CoV-2 infection. A single record per CDR3 protein comes from TCRdb applying MiXCR to the 5' RACE reads. The table has under 60,000 distinct CDR3 sequences, 8.5% to 12% seen once. The specimen sequenced was whole blood. Receptor source: an adult who was a healthcare worker with PCR-confirmed SARS-CoV-2 infection or an uninfected control (not recorded which). The CDR3 runs from the conserved cysteine through the conserved F or W. The D gene is left open where the match is weak. Clone size, where shown, is once, few, many, or a class for clones that have expanded.

NA	TRBV7-9	15	TRBJ2-5	many	TGTGCCAGCAGCTTGCGAACAGGCGTCCAAGAGACCCAGTACTTC	CASSLRTGVQETQYF
TRBD2	TRBV6-1	14	TRBJ2-2	many	TGTGCCAGCAGTGAACTAGCGGACACCGGGGAGCTGTTTTTT	CASSELADTGELFF
TRBD2	TRBV11-2	18	TRBJ2-3	many	TGTGCCAGCAGCCCCGGACTAGCGGGAGGGCCTAGCACAGATACGCAGTATTTT	CASSPGLAGGPSTDTQYF
TRBD1	TRBV3-1	16	TRBJ1-5	many	TGTGCCAGCAGCCAAATGGCAGGGGGTCGCAATCAGCCCCAGCATTTT	CASSQMAGGRNQPQHF
NA	TRBV6-5	11	TRBJ2-5	few	TGTGCCAGCAGTTACTACGGGACCCAGTACTTC	CASSYYGTQYF
NA	TRBV12-3/TRBV12-4	14	TRBJ2-7	NA	TGTGCCAGCACCCTCCAGGGCTGGGGCGGCGAGCAGTACTTC	CASTLQGWGGEQYF
NA	TRBV5-5	15	TRBJ1-5	many	TGTGCCAGCAGCCCAGGTCACAGGGTGGATCAGCCCCAGCATTTT	CASSPGHRVDQPQHF
TRBD2	TRBV6-5	19	TRBJ2-2	few	TGTGCCAGCACCTACCTATGGCTAGCGGGGGGCCTGAACACCGGGGAGCTGTTTTTT	CASTYLWLAGGLNTGELFF
TRBD1	TRBV7-3	13	TRBJ2-5	NA	TGTGCCAGCAGCTTCGGACAGGGAGAGACCCAGTACTTC	CASSFGQGETQYF
TRBD2	TRBV6-2/TRBV6-3	16	TRBJ2-1	many	TGTGCCAGCAGACCGGGACTAGCGGGGAACCACAATGAGCAGTTCTTC	CASRPGLAGNHNEQFF
NA	TRBV11-2	13	TRBJ2-5	many	TGTGCCAGCAGCTTTGGGGGGCTAGAGACCCAGTACTTC	CASSFGGLETQYF
NA	TRBV7-7	15	TRBJ2-7	NA	TGTGCCAGCAGCTTAGCAGACGGAACTACCTACGAGCAGTACTTC	CASSLADGTTYEQYF
TRBD2	TRBV5-1	15	TRBJ2-2	many	TGCGCCAGCAGCTTGGGACTAGCCCCGACCGGGGAGCTGTTTTTT	CASSLGLAPTGELFF
NA	TRBV7-2	12	TRBJ1-2	many	TGTGCCAGCAGCCAGACAGAGTATGGCTACACCTTC	CASSQTEYGYTF
NA	TRBV20-1	14	TRBJ2-2	few	TGCAGTGCTAGACCCCCGGGCGGGACCGGGGAGCTGTTTTTT	CSARPPGGTGELFF
NA	TRBV6-2/TRBV6-3	16	TRBJ2-5	many	TGTGCCAGCAGCCAACCCCAATTTCGAAATAAGGAGACCCAGTACTTC	CASSQPQFRNKETQYF
NA	TRBV11-2	12	TRBJ2-5	NA	TGTGCCAGCAGCTCAAACACTAAGACCCAGTACTTC	CASSSNTKTQYF
NA	TRBV15	17	TRBJ2-1	many	TGTGCCACCAGAGATACCGGGAGCGGCAGCTCCTACAATGAGCAGTTCTTC	CATRDTGSGSSYNEQFF
NA	TRBV19	14	TRBJ1-5	NA	TGTGCCAGTAGTATACGCCAGGGCGGGCAGCCCCAGCATTTT	CASSIRQGGQPQHF
TRBD2	TRBV20-1	15	TRBJ2-1	NA	TGCAGTGCTAGAGATAGAGCGGGAGGATTGTATGAGCAGTTCTTC	CSARDRAGGLYEQFF
NA	TRBV18	14	TRBJ2-5	NA	TGTGCCAGCTCACCACCGCCCAGGGGAGAGACCCAGTACTTC	CASSPPPRGETQYF
NA	TRBV14	11	TRBJ1-1	few	TGTGCCAGCAGCCAAGGGGTAGTAGCTTTCTTT	CASSQGVVAFF
TRBD1	TRBV12-3/TRBV12-4	15	TRBJ1-2	many	TGTGCCAGCACACCCATCCGGGACAGACACTATGGCTACACCTTC	CASTPIRDRHYGYTF
NA	TRBV2	13	TRBJ2-5	few	TGTGCCAGCAGGAGGACTGTTCAAGAGACCCAGTACTTC	CASRRTVQETQYF
TRBD2	TRBV12-3/TRBV12-4	16	TRBJ2-7	few	TGTGCCAGCAGTTTATCGGCGGGGGGGCCTTTCTACGAGCAGTACTTC	CASSLSAGGPFYEQYF
NA	TRBV7-9	14	TRBJ2-3	many	TGTGCCAGCAGCAAAGACCTTAGCACAGATACGCAGTATTTT	CASSKDLSTDTQYF
NA	TRBV5-5	15	TRBJ2-7	many	TGTGCCAGCAGCCCGGGGGAAATCCCAGCCTACGAGCAGTACTTC	CASSPGEIPAYEQYF
NA	TRBV12-3/TRBV12-4	12	TRBJ2-2	NA	TGTGCCAGCCGGGGGATTGTCGGGGAGCTGTTTTTT	CASRGIVGELFF
TRBD1	TRBV29-1	15	TRBJ1-1	many	TGCAGCGTCCAACAGGGGTGGGGCATGAACACTGAAGCTTTCTTT	CSVQQGWGMNTEAFF
NA	TRBV3-1	17	TRBJ2-3	NA	TGTGCCAGCAGCCAAGATGTGGTGGACGCCGGAACAGATACGCAGTATTTT	CASSQDVVDAGTDTQYF
NA	TRBV10-2	18	TRBJ1-6	many	TGCGCCAGCACCGAGCAGCAAATAGGGAGCTCCTATAATTCACCCCTCCACTTT	CASTEQQIGSSYNSPLHF
NA	TRBV5-5	15	TRBJ1-1	NA	TGTGCCAGCAGCTTGGTGGCCAGGGTTAACACTGAAGCTTTCTTT	CASSLVARVNTEAFF
NA	TRBV29-1	14	TRBJ1-2	NA	TGCAGCGTTGGCCCTCGGGTCTCCAACTATGGCTACACCTTC	CSVGPRVSNYGYTF
NA	TRBV28	19	TRBJ2-2	NA	TGTGCCAGCAGGACCCGACGCGGTCTGGTCTCGACGAACACCGGGGAGCTGTTTTTT	CASRTRRGLVSTNTGELFF
TRBD2	TRBV20-1	14	TRBJ2-7	many	TGCAGTGCTAAAGGTAGCGGGGATCACTACGAGCAGTACTTC	CSAKGSGDHYEQYF
TRBD1	TRBV3-1	13	TRBJ2-7	few	TGTGCCAGCAGCCTGACAGGGGTCTACGAGCAGTACTTC	CASSLTGVYEQYF
TRBD2	TRBV20-1	15	TRBJ2-1	NA	TGCAGTGCCCAGGGACTAGCGGCCTCCTACAATGAGCAGTTCTTC	CSAQGLAASYNEQFF
TRBD2	TRBV7-2	12	TRBJ2-1	many	TGTGCCAGCAGCAGAAACCGGGACTACCAGTTCTTC	CASSRNRDYQFF
TRBD2	TRBV6-2/TRBV6-3	14	TRBJ2-7	many	TGTGCCAGCAGTTACTCGACTAGCGCCTACGAGCAGTACTTC	CASSYSTSAYEQYF
NA	TRBV6-5	12	TRBJ2-3	once	TGTGCCAGCATTGACGGGGTGGGGGCGCAGTATTTT	CASIDGVGAQYF
NA	TRBV3-1	15	TRBJ2-5	NA	TGTGCCAGCAGCCGGGCGGCGGATTACCAAGAGACCCAGTACTTC	CASSRAADYQETQYF
TRBD2	TRBV4-3	16	TRBJ2-7	many	TGCGCCAGCAGCCAGACGGGAGGTTTCTCTCCTTACGAGCAGTACTTC	CASSQTGGFSPYEQYF
NA	TRBV7-9	15	TRBJ2-1	few	TGTGCCAGCAGCTTAGTTTTGGGGCCGGCGGATGAGCAGTTCTTC	CASSLVLGPADEQFF
NA	TRBV9	15	TRBJ1-5	few	TGTGCCAGCAGCGCGTCAGACAGACCCAATCAGCCCCAGCATTTT	CASSASDRPNQPQHF
TRBD1	TRBV7-9	15	TRBJ2-7	few	TGTGCCAGCAGCTTATCCGGGACAGGGTTATTCGAGCAGTACTTC	CASSLSGTGLFEQYF
NA	TRBV5-4	13	TRBJ1-2	many	TGTGCCAGCAGCAACGACATCTCCTATGGCTACACCTTC	CASSNDISYGYTF
TRBD1	TRBV20-1	15	TRBJ2-2	NA	TGCAGTGCTAGGGACTCAGGGGGCCTCACCGGGGAGCTGTTTTTT	CSARDSGGLTGELFF
TRBD2	TRBV5-1	14	TRBJ2-3	many	TGCGCCAGCAGCCTTAGCGGGAGCGCAGATACGCAGTATTTT	CASSLSGSADTQYF
NA	TRBV19	15	TRBJ2-2	NA	TGTGCCAGTAGTGGCAGGGTAATCGAGACCGGGGAGCTGTTTTTT	CASSGRVIETGELFF
TRBD1	TRBV20-1	13	TRBJ1-4	many	TGCAGTGCCTTTCGGGACAGCGAGGAAAAACTGTTTTTT	CSAFRDSEEKLFF
TRBD1	TRBV20-1	14	TRBJ2-5	many	TGCAGTGCTAAGCCCCGACAGGGGCAAGAGACCCAGTACTTC	CSAKPRQGQETQYF
TRBD2	TRBV3-1	14	TRBJ2-3	NA	TGTGCCAGCAGCCATTACGGGGGGATTTATACGCAGTATTTT	CASSHYGGIYTQYF
NA	TRBV14	11	TRBJ2-5	medium-sized	TGTGCCAGCAGCCTGCAAGAGACCCAGTACTTC	CASSLQETQYF